These T cell receptor beta chains were read from a single sample in a study of molecular identifiers for immune sequencing clone quantification. TCRdb called the PCR reads again in MiXCR, with one record for every CDR3 protein. The sample yields 100,000 or so distinct CDR3 sequences, 36% seen once. The sequenced sample was naive CD8+ T cells from blood, with Jurkat cell RNA spiked in. The receptors derive from a human donor in good health. Some libraries in this study had Jurkat cell RNA spiked in. Each CDR3 is given with its conserved first and last residue. A D gene is named only where the DNA matches it firmly.

d_gene	v_gene	j_gene	CDR3aa
-	TRBV5-4	TRBJ2-7	CASSLGAVHEQYF
TRBD2	TRBV29-1	TRBJ2-1	CSVAGLAGVAEQFF
-	TRBV7-9	TRBJ2-3	CASSLLQGPTDTQYF
-	TRBV6-2/TRBV6-3	TRBJ2-3	CASSSLGVVRTDTQYF
TRBD2	TRBV27	TRBJ2-7	CASSFGTSGSVQYF
-	TRBV11-2	TRBJ2-3	CASSLDWPIAPGADTQYF
-	TRBV12-3/TRBV12-4	TRBJ1-4	CASGFSEKLFF
-	TRBV3-1	TRBJ2-7	CASSEGSYEQYF
TRBD1	TRBV7-6	TRBJ1-4	CASSRDRGHEKLFF
TRBD2	TRBV12-3/TRBV12-4	TRBJ2-5	CASGGGSSEPQYF
-	TRBV7-6	TRBJ2-3	CASSLGVGVADTQYF
TRBD1	TRBV11-1	TRBJ1-1	CASKEGAMMNTEAFF
-	TRBV19	TRBJ2-4	CASSWEFLAKNIQYF
-	TRBV29-1	TRBJ2-2	CSVEWGYPGELFF
-	TRBV3-1	TRBJ2-3	CASSQDMVQLGDTQYF
TRBD1	TRBV2	TRBJ2-5	CASSDWTGSAGQETQYF
TRBD2	TRBV19	TRBJ2-1	CASSIWASGGSYNEQFF
TRBD1	TRBV28	TRBJ2-1	CASSLQPGQGNEQFF
TRBD1	TRBV12-3/TRBV12-4	TRBJ2-7	CASSPTGTGNEQYF
-	TRBV28	TRBJ2-5	CASRTPDGQETQYF
TRBD2	TRBV29-1	TRBJ2-4	CSVEPLAGGPKNIQYF
-	TRBV5-1	TRBJ2-7	CASTLTGLTHEQYF
-	TRBV5-1	TRBJ2-1	CASSLSLEQFF
-	TRBV2	TRBJ1-2	CASRGRLDYGYTF
TRBD1	TRBV3-1	TRBJ2-7	CASSQTPGQDYEQYF
TRBD1	TRBV20-1	TRBJ1-4	CSARRDRGFATYEKLFF
TRBD2	TRBV6-1	TRBJ2-7	CAGSDTSGTYEQYF
TRBD1	TRBV15	TRBJ1-2	CATSSRQGAYYGYTF
-	TRBV29-1	TRBJ2-5	CSDGLGGETQYF
-	TRBV9	TRBJ2-7	CASSPGTRAYEQYF
-	TRBV6-6	TRBJ1-1	CASSLSAGGTEAFF
-	TRBV7-9	TRBJ2-4	CASNLDSTDIQYF
TRBD2	TRBV4-1	TRBJ2-5	CASSQKGTSGSWRETQYF
-	TRBV27	TRBJ2-3	CASTGMESGDTQYF
TRBD1	TRBV27	TRBJ2-7	CASSDRGAEQYF
-	TRBV4-1	TRBJ1-1	CASSQDILNTEAFF
-	TRBV24-1	TRBJ1-5	CATSDSSLAYNQPQHF
-	TRBV9	TRBJ1-1	CASTGTNTEAFF
TRBD2	TRBV27	TRBJ2-7	CASSFNSGGEQYF
-	TRBV2	TRBJ2-5	CASSAGVDQETQYF
-	TRBV4-3	TRBJ1-1	CASSHDRFYTEAFF